The present T cell receptor (beta chain) was sequenced within a study of blood T cell repertoires in COVID-19. The CDR3 is made up of 14 amino acids. V lost 1 base and J 4 bases, leaving 10 bases between the germline ends. The germline gives CDR1 SGHAT, CDR2 FQNNGV. In the source study's methods: Researchers report that nucleated cell counts were estimated from reference gene primer amplification. The repertoire was sequenced with immunoSEQ multiplex PCR; TCRdb's copy has only in-frame clones and lacks some. V and J calls and clone size are given by that table; D and trimming were obtained from the DNA. Of 50,000 or so clones in the sample, less than 90% are singletons; the top ten hold more than 2.5%.

The sample was peripheral blood. This chain links TRBV11-2 with TRBJ1-1; TRBD1 is a possible D gene (5 bases). This TCR derives from a man aged 50-59 years with acute or convalescent COVID-19. The CDR3: CASSLVGLGTEAFF. The CDR3 region has the DNA TGTGCCAGCAGCTTAGTGGGGCTTGGCACTGAAGCTTTCTTT. The full variable domain, with the rest looked up from reference TRBV11-2 and TRBJ1-1, is EAGVAQSPRYKIIEKRQSVAFWCNPISGHATLYWYQQILGQGPKLLIQFQNNGVVDDSQLPKDRFSAERLKGVDSTLKIQPAKLEDSAVYLCASSLVGLGTEAFFGQGTRLTVV.